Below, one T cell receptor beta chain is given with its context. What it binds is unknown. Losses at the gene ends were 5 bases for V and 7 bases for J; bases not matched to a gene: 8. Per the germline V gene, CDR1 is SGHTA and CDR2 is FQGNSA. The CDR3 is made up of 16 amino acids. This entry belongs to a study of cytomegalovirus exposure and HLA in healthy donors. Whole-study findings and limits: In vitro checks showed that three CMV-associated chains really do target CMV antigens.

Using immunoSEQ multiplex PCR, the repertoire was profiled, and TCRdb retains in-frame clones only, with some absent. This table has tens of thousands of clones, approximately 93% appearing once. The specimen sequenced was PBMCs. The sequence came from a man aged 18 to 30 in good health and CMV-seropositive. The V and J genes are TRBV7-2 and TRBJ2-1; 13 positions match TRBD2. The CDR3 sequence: CASSRAGTSGINEQFF. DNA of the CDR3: TGTGCCAGCAGCCGCGCCGGGACTAGCGGGATTAATGAGCAGTTCTTC.